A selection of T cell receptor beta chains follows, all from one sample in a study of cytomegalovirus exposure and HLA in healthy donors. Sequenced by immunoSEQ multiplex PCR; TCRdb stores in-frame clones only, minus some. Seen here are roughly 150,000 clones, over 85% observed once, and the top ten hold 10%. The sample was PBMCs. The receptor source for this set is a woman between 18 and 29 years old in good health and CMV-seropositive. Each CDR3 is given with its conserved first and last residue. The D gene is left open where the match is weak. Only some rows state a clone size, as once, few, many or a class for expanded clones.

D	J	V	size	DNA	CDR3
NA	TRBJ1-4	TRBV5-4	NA	TGTGCCAGCAGCCCCTCAGGGCCTAGTGAAAAACTGTTTTTT	CASSPSGPSEKLFF
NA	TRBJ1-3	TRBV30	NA	TGTGCCTGGAGTCTCGGGACAATCAGCTCTGGAAACACCATATATTTT	CAWSLGTISSGNTIYF
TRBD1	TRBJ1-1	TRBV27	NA	TGTGCCAGCAGTTCCCAATCGGGACAGGGGAACACTGAAGCTTTCTTT	CASSSQSGQGNTEAFF
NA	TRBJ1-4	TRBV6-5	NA	TGTGCCAGCAGGAGGACAGCTGATAATGAAAAACTGTTTTTT	CASRRTADNEKLFF
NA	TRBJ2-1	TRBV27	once	TGTGCCAGCAGGACCTTGGGGGCTGGGTCCTACAATGAGCAGTTCTTC	CASRTLGAGSYNEQFF
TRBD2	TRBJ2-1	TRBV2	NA	TGTGCCAGCAGGACTAGCGGGAGCTATGAGCAGTTCTTC	CASRTSGSYEQFF
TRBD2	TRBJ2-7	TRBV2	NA	TGTGCCAGCAGAAGGGGAGGGAGCTCCTACGAGCAGTACTTC	CASRRGGSSYEQYF
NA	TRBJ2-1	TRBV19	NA	TGTGCCAGCACGTCCTTTCCAGACTACAATGAGCAGTTCTTC	CASTSFPDYNEQFF
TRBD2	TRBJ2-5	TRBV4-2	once	TGTGCCAGCAGCCAAGGACTAGCGGGAGATTTAGAGACCCAGTACTTC	CASSQGLAGDLETQYF
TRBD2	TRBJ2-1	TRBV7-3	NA	TGTGCCAGCAGCTATACTAGCGGAGAGCAGTTCTTC	CASSYTSGEQFF
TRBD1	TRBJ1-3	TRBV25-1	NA	TGTGCCAGCACGGGACAGCTGGGCGGAAACACCATATATTTT	CASTGQLGGNTIYF
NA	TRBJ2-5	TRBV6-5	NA	TGTGCCAGCAGAGGGGGGGGACAAGAGACCCAGTACTTC	CASRGGGQETQYF
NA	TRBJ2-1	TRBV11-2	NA	TGTGCCAGCAGGGAAAGGGGGACACGTTGGAATGAGCAGTTCTTC	CASRERGTRWNEQFF
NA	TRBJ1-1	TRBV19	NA	TGTGCCAGTAGTACGGACACGGGCTACACTGAAGCTTTCTTT	CASSTDTGYTEAFF
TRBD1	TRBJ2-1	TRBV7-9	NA	TGTGCCACTCTTTCCGGGACAGGGAGTTACAATGAGCAGTTCTTC	CATLSGTGSYNEQFF
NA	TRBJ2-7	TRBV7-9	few	TGTGCCCTAGGGGGGGCCTTCGAGCAGTACTTC	CALGGAFEQYF
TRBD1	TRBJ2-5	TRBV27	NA	TGTGCCAGCAGTCTCCGGACAGGGGAGACCCAGTACTTC	CASSLRTGETQYF
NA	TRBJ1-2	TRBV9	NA	TGTGCCAGCAGCGTAGAGGACAGCGGCTACACCTTC	CASSVEDSGYTF
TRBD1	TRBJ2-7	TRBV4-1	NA	TGCGCCAGCAGCCGCCTAATCGGGACAGTCCTCACCTACGAGCAGTACTTC	CASSRLIGTVLTYEQYF
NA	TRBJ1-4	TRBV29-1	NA	TGCAGCGTTGAAGAAGGAGTGCTAGCTAATGAAAAACTGTTTTTT	CSVEEGVLANEKLFF
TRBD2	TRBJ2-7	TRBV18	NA	TGTGCCAGCTCACCGACTAGGGAAAGGACTAGCGGCTACGAGCAGTACTTC	CASSPTRERTSGYEQYF
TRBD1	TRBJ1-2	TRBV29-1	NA	TGCAGCGTTGAAGACGGGACAGGGGACTATGGCTACACCTTC	CSVEDGTGDYGYTF
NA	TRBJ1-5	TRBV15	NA	TGTGCCACCAGCAGAGATCAGAGGAGCAATCAGCCCCAGCATTTT	CATSRDQRSNQPQHF
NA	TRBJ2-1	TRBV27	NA	TGTGCCAGCAGCTTACAGGGTTGGGGCTACAATGAGCAGTTCTTC	CASSLQGWGYNEQFF
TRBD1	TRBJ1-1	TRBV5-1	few	TGCGCCAGCAGCTTCTCAGGGGGGAACACTGAAGCTTTCTTT	CASSFSGGNTEAFF
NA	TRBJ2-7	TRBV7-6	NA	TGTGCCAGCAGCTTAGCGCTGGGGCAAACCTACGAGCAGTACTTC	CASSLALGQTYEQYF
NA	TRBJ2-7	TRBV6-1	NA	TGTGCCAGCAGTGAAGTGCTAGCTACATACGAGCAGTACTTC	CASSEVLATYEQYF
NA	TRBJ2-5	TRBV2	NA	TGTGCCAGCAGTGAAACAGACAACCAAGAGACCCAGTACTTC	CASSETDNQETQYF
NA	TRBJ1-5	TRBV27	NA	TGTGCCAGCAGTTTAATGTCAACACGGGGGTCCCAGCATTTT	CASSLMSTRGSQHF
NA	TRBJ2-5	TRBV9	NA	TGTGCCAGCAGCGGACGACAGGCTGCGGAGACCCAGTACTTC	CASSGRQAAETQYF
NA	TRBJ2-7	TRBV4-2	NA	TGTGCCAGCAGCCAGGCCCTTCGCTACGAGCAGTACTTC	CASSQALRYEQYF
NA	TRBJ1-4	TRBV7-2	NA	TGTGCCAGCGGGTATCTGACAGGTTTTGAAAAACTGTTTTTT	CASGYLTGFEKLFF